The 10 T cell receptor beta chains presented below share a single source sample, sequenced in a study of post-analysis software for immune sequencing data. These TCRs are of unknown antigen specificity. The TCR beta cDNA libraries contained unique molecular identifiers. TCRdb re-analysed the PCR reads in MiXCR, keeping a single row per CDR3 protein. This table holds a few hundred thousand distinct CDR3 sequences, 34% found once. Regarding the study as a whole: Patients had higher frequencies than controls of roughly five TRBV segments, including TRBV5-6, TRBV5-1 and TRBV20-1.

The specimen was blood. These receptors were taken from a girl aged 2 to 17 with multiple sclerosis.

There are a few counts of this clonotype. The chain couples TRBV9 to TRBJ2-1; maybe TRBD1 (5 bases). Near its end, the DNA agrees better with TRBJ2-7, so the J call may be wrong. Germline V gene lookup returns CDR1 SGDLS and CDR2 YYNGEE. The CDR3 is 15 residues long. CDR3 region: CASRAGMGLNNEQYF. CDR3 bases: TGTGCCAGCAGAGCAGGGATGGGGCTTAACAATGAGCAGTACTTC.

This clonotype occurred a few times. The chain joins TRBV20-1 to TRBJ2-2; TRBD2 aligns across 10 bases. Germline V CDR1 and CDR2: DFQATT, SNEGSKA (reference sequence). The CDR3 spans 16 residues. V shed 6 bases, J shed 4 bases, and the junction held 11 bases outside the gene matches. CDR3 in amino acids: CSAMPTSGVTTGELFF. The DNA of the CDR3 is TGCAGTGCCATGCCCACTAGCGGGGTTACCACCGGGGAGCTGTTTTTT.

V and J are TRBV5-1 and TRBJ2-3, with 10 positions matching TRBD2. Germline values: CDR1 SGHRS, CDR2 YFSETQ. V trimming: 4 bases; J trimming: 2 bases; junction bases outside the gene matches: 7. CDR3 size: 16 residues. This chain's CDR3 is CASSGGLAEHTDTQYF. The CDR3 DNA is TGCGCCAGCAGCGGTGGACTAGCGGAGCACACAGATACGCAGTATTTT.

In DNA form, the CDR3 reads TGTGCCAGCAGTCTCAGTACCCGGAGGGCCTATGGCTACACCTTC. Translation: CASSLSTRRAYGYTF. This rearrangement joins TRBV28 to TRBJ1-2, with D unclear. The CDR3 has 15 amino acids. The V gene lost 5 bases and the J gene lost 4 bases, with 17 bases spanning the gap. Germline V lookup: CDR1 MDHEN, CDR2 SYDVKM.

The table lists this clonotype with a count of one. V and J are TRBV3-1 and TRBJ1-6, with 10 bases lining up with TRBD1. Trimming at V came to 7 bases and at J to 8 bases, leaving 5 bases not matched to a gene. Germline V CDR1 and CDR2: LGHDT, YNNKEL (reference sequence). The CDR3 sequence is 14 residues long. In DNA, the CDR3 is TGTGCCAGCACGGACAGGGGGATCTATTCACCCCTCCACTTT. It specifies CASTDRGIYSPLHF.

This clonotype has just a few counts. This chain uses TRBV24-1 with TRBJ2-7; no firm D call. The CDR3 consists of 12 residues. Germline assignment: CDR1 KGHDR and CDR2 SFDVKD. Deletions cut 4 bases from V and 6 bases from J, with 9 bases between. The CDR3 protein is CATSEGAREQYF. The CDR3, as DNA: TGTGCCACCAGTGAAGGTGCACGCGAGCAGTACTTC.

J is TRBJ2-5 and V is TRBV6-6, with D perhaps matching TRBD2 (7 bases). The CDR3 has 12 amino acids. From germline, CDR1 is MNHNY and CDR2 SVGAGI (reference sequence). The ends were cut back, 7 bases at V and 6 bases at J, with 12 bases in the middle. CDR3: CASTGGEKTQYF. In DNA form, the CDR3 reads TGTGCCAGCACGGGGGGCGAAAAGACCCAGTACTTC.

The V call is TRBV28, the J call TRBJ1-6, with a tentative D call TRBD1 (5 bases). There are 13 residues in the CDR3. Trimming removed 10 bases from V and 9 bases from J, with 16 bases in between. Germline CDR1 is MDHEN and CDR2 is SYDVKM. Written as DNA, the CDR3 is TGTGCCATCCGAGGGGCCGGGGGTTCACCCCTCCACTTT. This translates into CAIRGAGGSPLHF.

This clonotype was recorded many times. An end of the junction differs from the germline gene, which may be a read error. This chain links TRBV5-1 with TRBJ2-5; D may be TRBD1 or TRBD2 (5 bases each). The CDR3 has 13 amino acids. In germline, CDR1 is SGHRS, CDR2 YFSETQ. For the CDR3, the DNA is TGTGCCAGCAGCTTGCTAGGGGAGGAGACCCAGTACTTC. Translating gives CASSLLGEETQYF. Together with reference TRBV5-1 and TRBJ2-5, the CDR3 gives the full variable domain: KAGVTQTPRYLIKTRGQQVTLSCSPISGHRSVSWYQQTPGQGLQFLFEYFSETQRNKGNFPGRFSGRQFSNSRSEMNVSTLELGDSALYLCASSLLGEETQYFGPGTRLLVL.

This clonotype was seen many times. The chain uses TRBV4-1 and TRBJ1-2; a weak D match, TRBD1 (5 bases). This CDR3 spans 17 amino acids. V lost 1 base to trimming and J lost 5 bases, with 20 bases between them. Germline-derived CDR1 and CDR2 are MGHRA and YSYEKL. CDR3: CASSQGRAGQGIYGYTF. Written as DNA, the CDR3 is TGCGCCAGCAGCCAAGGACGGGCTGGGCAGGGAATATATGGCTACACCTTC.